A single sample is the source of the 26 T cell receptor beta chains below, sequenced in a study of graft-versus-host responses after intestinal transplantation. No cognate antigen is known for these TCRs. Only in-frame clones appear in the TCRdb table, and some are missing; sequencing was by immunoSEQ multiplex PCR. Here the sample spans roughly 110,000 clones, 90% to 95% being singletons. Sequencing used unstimulated CD8+ T cells sorted from spleen or lymph node cells, obtained before transplant. The receptors here all came from a human donor who was the organ donor for an intestinal transplant.

The J gene is TRBJ1-1, the V gene TRBV19, with a weak D call TRBD1 (5 bases). V was trimmed by 10 bases and J by 0 bases, leaving 12 bases between them. CDR3 size: 13 residues. CDR1 LNHDA and CDR2 SQIVND come from the germline V gene (reference sequence). CDR3 residues: CATRGSVNTEAFF. In nucleotides, the CDR3 is TGTGCCACCCGGGGGTCGGTGAACACTGAAGCTTTCTTT. Supplemented by reference TRBV19 and TRBJ1-1, the full variable domain reads DGGITQSPKYLFRKEGQNVTLSCEQNLNHDAMYWYRQDPGQGLRLIYYSQIVNDFQKGDIAEGYSVSREKKESFPLTVTSAQKNPTAFYLCATRGSVNTEAFFGQGTRLTVV.

V and J are TRBV9 and TRBJ2-3; TRBD1 agrees at 7 bases. The V and J ends lost 3 bases and 0 bases, in that order; junction bases with no gene match: 1. The CDR3 runs 14 residues. Per germline, CDR1 SGDLS and CDR2 YYNGEE. CDR3 region: CASSEDRSTDTQYF. The CDR3 nucleotides read TGTGCCAGCAGCGAGGACAGGAGCACAGATACGCAGTATTTT.

This chain links TRBV29-1 with TRBJ2-3; a weak D match, TRBD2 (6 bases). Looked up from germline, CDR1 is SQVTM and CDR2 is ANQGSEA. The CDR3 is 15 residues long. Trimming removed 2 bases at V and 4 bases at J, with 16 bases between. Written as DNA, the CDR3 is TGCAGCGTTGAAAGTGGGGGAGGCAGGTCAGATACGCAGTATTTT. Encoded protein: CSVESGGGRSDTQYF.

The rearrangement links TRBV11-3 to TRBJ1-2; a weak D match, TRBD1 (5 bases). V was clipped by 4 bases and J by 8 bases, with 14 bases between them. The germline V gene has CDR1 SGHNT and CDR2 YENEEA. The CDR3 has 13 amino acids. CDR3 in DNA: TGTGCCAGCAGCTGGGAGACAGCGTGGGGCTACACCTTC. Residues: CASSWETAWGYTF.

This sequence joins TRBV27 and TRBJ1-4, with no clear D. With 4 bases removed from V and 4 bases from J, the gap between germline ends came to 10 bases. Germline V gene sequence: CDR1 MNHEY, CDR2 SMNVEV (reference sequence). CDR3 length equals 14 residues. DNA for the CDR3: TGTGCCAGCAGTTCCCGGCGCGATAATGAAAAACTGTTTTTT. It specifies CASSSRRDNEKLFF.

This chain connects TRBV15 to TRBJ2-1; 7 nucleotides agree with TRBD2. The germline V gene has CDR1 LNHNV and CDR2 YYDKDF (reference sequence). With 3 bases clipped from V and 7 bases from J, the junction kept 12 bases outside the gene matches. The CDR3 is 16 amino acids. Here the CDR3 DNA reads TGTGCCACCAGCAGCTTTGCGGGAGTTCTATGGAATGAGCAGTTCTTC. Its protein product is CATSSFAGVLWNEQFF.

The chain uses TRBV29-1 and TRBJ2-1, with TRBD2 matching over 7 bases. V shed 3 bases and J 4 bases; nucleotides not matched to a gene: 6. The CDR3 totals 14 residues. Per germline, CDR1 SQVTM and CDR2 ANQGSEA. In nucleotides, the CDR3 is TGCAGCGTTGATATCTGGGAGGGGTACAATGAGCAGTTCTTC. Protein: CSVDIWEGYNEQFF.

V usage is TRBV4-2 and J usage is TRBJ2-3; 13 bases line up with TRBD2. The CDR3 has 17 amino acids. The J segment lost 3 bases and the V segment lost 4 bases, leaving 7 bases of the junction unmatched. The germline gives CDR1 LGHNA, CDR2 YNFKEQ. The CDR3 is CASSLRTSGSTTDTQYF. In DNA, the CDR3 is TGTGCCAGCAGCCTCCGGACTAGCGGGAGTACGACAGATACGCAGTATTTT.

The CDR3 is CASSQLEQAGREQFF. DNA for the CDR3: TGCGCCAGCAGCCAACTTGAGCAGGCTGGTCGGGAGCAGTTCTTC. The chain uses TRBV4-1 and TRBJ2-1; D is ambiguous. Trimming took off 2 bases at V and 10 bases at J, with 18 bases between the two ends. This CDR3 region has 15 residues. Germline V gives CDR1 MGHRA, CDR2 YSYEKL.

This rearrangement joins TRBV5-1 to TRBJ1-2, with a tentative D call TRBD1 (5 bases). V dropped 0 bases and J dropped 0 bases, with 6 bases sitting between them. The CDR3 contains 14 residues. From germline, CDR1 is SGHRS and CDR2 YFSETQ. The CDR3 DNA follows: TGCGCCAGCAGCTTGGGACAGCCTAACTATGGCTACACCTTC. Translating gives CASSLGQPNYGYTF.

Remarks on this clone: The germline gene is not matched at one end of the junction; a read error may be the cause. The chain links TRBV7-7 to TRBJ2-3, with D tentatively TRBD2 (6 bases). The germline V gene encodes CDR1 SSHAT and CDR2 FNYEAQ (reference sequence). The CDR3 extends over 16 amino acids. As DNA, the CDR3 is TGTGCTAGCAGCTTAGTTAGGGGAGGTCGCACAGATACGCAGTATTTT. Encoded protein: CASSLVRGGRTDTQYF.

This chain uses TRBV9 with TRBJ1-5; D is unclear. CDR1 and CDR2 from the germline V gene are SGDLS and YYNGEE. This CDR3 comprises 17 residues. V lost 3 bases to trimming and J lost 0 bases, with 16 bases between them. The CDR3 bases are TGTGCCAGCAGCGATCGAGGACGGAGGTATAGCAATCAGCCCCAGCATTTT. Its translation is CASSDRGRRYSNQPQHF.

This clone was picked up one time. This chain's CDR3 is CASSDGTTQETQYF. The CDR3 region has the DNA TGTGCCAGCAGCGACGGTACGACTCAAGAGACCCAGTACTTC. The chain couples TRBV9 to TRBJ2-5; D gene ambiguous. Trimming removed 3 bases from V and 2 bases from J, with 11 bases in between. CDR3 length: 14 amino acids. Looked up from germline, CDR1 is SGDLS and CDR2 is YYNGEE.

This rearrangement joins TRBV11-2 to TRBJ2-7; 7 bases are a match to TRBD1. CDR1 is SGHAT, CDR2 FQNNGV, per germline. Germline trimming cut 4 bases from V and 1 base from J; bases unmatched to any gene: 13. The CDR3 covers 17 residues. The CDR3 loop reads CASSSHPWTGQSYEQYF. The CDR3 DNA reads TGTGCCAGCAGCTCACATCCATGGACAGGACAATCCTACGAGCAGTACTTC. Drawing the rest from reference TRBV11-2 and TRBJ2-7, the complete variable domain is EAGVAQSPRYKIIEKRQSVAFWCNPISGHATLYWYQQILGQGPKLLIQFQNNGVVDDSQLPKDRFSAERLKGVDSTLKIQPAKLEDSAVYLCASSSHPWTGQSYEQYFGPGTRLTVT.

This sequence joins TRBV7-6 and TRBJ2-1, with 8 nucleotides matching TRBD2. CDR1 is SGHVS and CDR2 is FNYEAQ in the germline V gene. Unmatched junction bases numbered 10, after V lost 2 bases and J lost 4 bases. There are 17 residues in the CDR3. In nucleotides, the CDR3 is TGTGCCAGCAGCTTACGGGCCGACAGCGGGAGTTACAATGAGCAGTTCTTC. Residues: CASSLRADSGSYNEQFF.

The chain has TRBV6-1 and TRBJ1-5, with D unclear. V lost 3 bases, J lost 4 bases, and 1 base lay in between. The CDR3 contains 11 residues. Germline values: CDR1 MNHNS, CDR2 SASEGT. The CDR3 is CASSDNQPQHF. The CDR3 DNA is TGTGCCAGCAGTGATAATCAGCCCCAGCATTTT.

The CDR3 coding sequence is TGCGCCAGCAGCCAGAGGCACAGGGGGGGGAATCAGCCCCAGCATTTT. It specifies CASSQRHRGGNQPQHF. The V and J genes are TRBV4-1 and TRBJ1-5, with 8 positions matching TRBD1. The J segment lost 4 bases and the V segment lost 3 bases, leaving 8 bases of the junction unmatched. The CDR3 contains 16 residues. Germline values: CDR1 MGHRA, CDR2 YSYEKL.

This clone was seen just once. The rearrangement joins TRBV9 to TRBJ1-3; D call uncertain. This CDR3 is built from 15 residues. Deletions cut 3 bases from V and 0 bases from J, with 10 bases between. Per the germline V gene, CDR1 is SGDLS and CDR2 is YYNGEE. Written as DNA, the CDR3 is TGTGCCAGCAGCGGTGGAGGCGGCTCTGGAAACACCATATATTTT. Translation: CASSGGGGSGNTIYF.

This clone was seen a single time. The V and J genes are TRBV4-2 and TRBJ1-1; the D is unclear. CDR3 length equals 15 residues. Germline V gene sequence: CDR1 LGHNA, CDR2 YNFKEQ. V lost 1 base, J lost 2 bases, and 11 bases lay in between. CDR3 loop: CASSQAWGGNTEAFF. The CDR3 DNA reads as TGTGCCAGCAGCCAAGCGTGGGGAGGCAACACTGAAGCTTTCTTT.

The chain employs TRBV7-8 and TRBJ2-3; 7 bases fit TRBD2. V lost 5 bases to trimming and J lost 2 bases; unmatched junction nucleotides: 7. The CDR3 length is 15 residues. Looked up from germline, CDR1 is SGHVS and CDR2 is FQNEAQ. The CDR3 DNA reads as TGTGCCAGCAGCGATCTAGCGGAACACACAGATACGCAGTATTTT. This gives the protein CASSDLAEHTDTQYF. Variable domain in full (rest from reference TRBV7-8 and TRBJ2-3): GAGVSQSPRYKVAKRGQDVALRCDPISGHVSLFWYQQALGQGPEFLTYFQNEAQLDKSGLPSDRFFAERPEGSVSTLKIQRTQQEDSAVYLCASSDLAEHTDTQYFGPGTRLTVL.

The genes are TRBV7-7 and TRBJ2-3; TRBD2 aligns across 8 bases. The V gene end was trimmed by 5 bases and the J gene end by 0 bases; junction bases not matched to a gene: 7. Germline lookup yields CDR1 SSHAT and CDR2 FNYEAQ (reference sequence). The CDR3 spans 16 residues. The CDR3: CASSRTLAGSTDTQYF. DNA of the CDR3: TGTGCCAGCAGCCGGACTTTAGCGGGGAGCACAGATACGCAGTATTTT.

This chain connects TRBV9 to TRBJ2-3; TRBD2 matches 9 bases. V trimming: 2 bases; J trimming: 4 bases; junction bases outside the gene matches: 8. There are 16 residues in the CDR3. Germline CDR1 and CDR2: SGDLS and YYNGEE. CDR3 loop: CASSVPRAGGADTQYF. The CDR3 region has the DNA TGTGCCAGCAGCGTCCCCCGTGCGGGAGGGGCAGATACGCAGTATTTT. Complete variable domain (other parts from reference TRBV9 and TRBJ2-3): DSGVTQTPKHLITATGQRVTLRCSPRSGDLSVYWYQQSLDQGLQFLIQYYNGEERAKGNILERFSAQQFPDLHSELNLSSLELGDSALYFCASSVPRAGGADTQYFGPGTRLTVL.

The chain joins TRBV7-9 to TRBJ1-2, with D hard to call. Germline lookup yields CDR1 SEHNR and CDR2 FQNEAQ (reference sequence). V lost 1 base and J 6 bases, leaving 6 bases between the germline ends. The CDR3 spans 12 residues. Written as DNA, the CDR3 is TGTGCCAGCAGCTTAGGGCGGGATGGCTACACCTTC. Translated, it gives CASSLGRDGYTF.

The chain has TRBV13 and TRBJ2-3; D unresolved. Germline CDR1 is PRHDT and CDR2 is FYEKMQ (reference sequence). Trimming cost V 0 bases and J 3 bases, with 1 base left between them. The CDR3 runs 12 residues. The CDR3 DNA reads TGTGCCAGCAGCTTAGGAACAGATACGCAGTATTTT. This encodes CASSLGTDTQYF.

V and J are TRBV19 and TRBJ1-5; tentative D call: TRBD1 (6 bases). V lost 7 bases to trimming and J lost 6 bases, with 19 bases between them. Germline CDR1 reads LNHDA; CDR2 reads SQIVND (reference sequence). The CDR3 consists of 15 residues. Here the CDR3 reads CASTKSSGAGQPQHF. CDR3 sequence (DNA): TGTGCCAGTACCAAATCGTCGGGGGCTGGTCAGCCCCAGCATTTT.

The V gene is TRBV4-2, the J gene TRBJ2-2, with unresolved D. The CDR3 extends over 15 amino acids. Deletions cut 0 bases from V and 0 bases from J, with 5 bases between. Per germline, CDR1 LGHNA and CDR2 YNFKEQ. The DNA of the CDR3 is TGTGCCAGCAGCCAAGAAGGATCGAACACCGGGGAGCTGTTTTTT. Amino acids: CASSQEGSNTGELFF.